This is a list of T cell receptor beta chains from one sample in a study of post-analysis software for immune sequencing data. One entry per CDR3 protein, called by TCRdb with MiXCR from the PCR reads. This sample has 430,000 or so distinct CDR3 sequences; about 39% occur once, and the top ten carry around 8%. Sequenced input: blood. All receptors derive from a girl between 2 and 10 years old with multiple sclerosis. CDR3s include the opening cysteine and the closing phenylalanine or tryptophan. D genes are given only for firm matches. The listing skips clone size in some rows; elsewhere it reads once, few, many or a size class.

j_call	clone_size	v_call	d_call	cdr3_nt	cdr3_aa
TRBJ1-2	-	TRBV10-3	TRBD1	TGTGCCATCAGTGAAGAGGGGGCTGGCTATGGCTGCACCTTC	CAISEEGAGYGCTF
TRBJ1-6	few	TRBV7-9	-	TGTGCCAGCAGCTCTAGGGGTGCAAATTCACCCCTCCACTTT	CASSSRGANSPLHF
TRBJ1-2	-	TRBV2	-	TGTGCCAGCAGTGAAGCGCTTGGAGGAGCTAACTATGGCTACACCTTC	CASSEALGGANYGYTF
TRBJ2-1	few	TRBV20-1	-	TGCAGTGCCCTAATCAGGGGTTCCTACAATGAGCAGTTCTTC	CSALIRGSYNEQFF
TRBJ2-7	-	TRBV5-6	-	TGTGCCACCTACCCCCGGGGAAGGAGCACCTACGAGCAGTACTTC	CATYPRGRSTYEQYF
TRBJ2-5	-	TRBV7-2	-	TGTGCCAGCAAGACTCTGGGGGCCTGGGGGGAGACCCAGTACTTC	CASKTLGAWGETQYF
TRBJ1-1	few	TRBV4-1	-	TGCGCCAGCAGCCAAGAGGGTGGGGGACGCACTGAAGCTTTCTTT	CASSQEGGGRTEAFF
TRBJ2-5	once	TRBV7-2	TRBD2	TGTGCCAGCAGCTTCCGTAGCGGGGGCCCGGGGGAGCAGTACTTC	CASSFRSGGPGEQYF
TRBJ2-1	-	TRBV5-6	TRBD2	TGTGCCAGCACCCTCCGGACTAGCGGCTACAATGAGCAGTTCTTC	CASTLRTSGYNEQFF
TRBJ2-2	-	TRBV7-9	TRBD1	TGTGCCAGCAGCTTGGGACAGGGGAAGAACACCGGGGAGCTGTTTTTT	CASSLGQGKNTGELFF
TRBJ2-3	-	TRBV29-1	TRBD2	TGCAGCGTTGACCAAGCGGGGCAGACAGATACGCAGTATTTT	CSVDQAGQTDTQYF
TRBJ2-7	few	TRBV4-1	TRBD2	TGCGCCAGCAGCCAAGGACTAGCGGGCCAATACGAGCAGTACTTC	CASSQGLAGQYEQYF
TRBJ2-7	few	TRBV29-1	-	TGCAGCGTTGAGGAGGAGAGCTCCTACGAGCAGTACTTC	CSVEEESSYEQYF
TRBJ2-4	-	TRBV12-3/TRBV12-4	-	TGTGCCAGCAGTTTAGGGACTCGGGGTTTGGTGCAGTACTTC	CASSLGTRGLVQYF
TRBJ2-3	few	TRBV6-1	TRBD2	TGTGCCAGCAGTTTTAGCGGGGGGGCGACAGATACGCAGTATTTT	CASSFSGGATDTQYF
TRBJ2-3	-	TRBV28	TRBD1	TGTGCCAGCAGGACCCTGACAGGGTTGGATACGCAGTATTTT	CASRTLTGLDTQYF
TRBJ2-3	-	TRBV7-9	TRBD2	TGTGCCAGCAGCTTAGGTGGGACTAGCGGATCTAGCACAGATACGCAGTATTTT	CASSLGGTSGSSTDTQYF
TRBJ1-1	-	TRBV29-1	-	TGCAGCGTTGGTAGCGGAGGCACTGAAGCTTTCTTT	CSVGSGGTEAFF
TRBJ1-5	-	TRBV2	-	TGTGCCAGCAGTGCGTTCGGCAGGATGGGGCCCCAGCATTTT	CASSAFGRMGPQHF
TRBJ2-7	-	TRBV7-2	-	TGTGCCAGCAGCCCTGGGTGGAGGGCCGAGCAGTACTTC	CASSPGWRAEQYF
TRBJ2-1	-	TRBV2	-	TGTGCCAGCATGAGGGACTCCTACAATGAGCAGTTCTTC	CASMRDSYNEQFF
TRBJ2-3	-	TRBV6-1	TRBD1	TGTGCCAGCACCCCAACGGACAGGGGAGGGTCGAACGCAGATACGCAGTATTTT	CASTPTDRGGSNADTQYF
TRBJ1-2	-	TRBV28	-	TGTACCAGCACCAAGGTGGATGGCTACACCTTC	CTSTKVDGYTF
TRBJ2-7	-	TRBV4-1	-	TGCGCCAGCAGCCACTCCCCTGGGACAGCACTGGGAGGTCTACACGAGCAGTACTTC	CASSHSPGTALGGLHEQYF
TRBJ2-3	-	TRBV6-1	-	TGTGCCAGCAGTCAAAGGGGACTGCCCACACGCACAGATACGCAGTATTTT	CASSQRGLPTRTDTQYF
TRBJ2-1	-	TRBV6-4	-	TGTGCCAGCAGCAGAGTAATCGGGGAGACCCAGTTCTTC	CASSRVIGETQFF
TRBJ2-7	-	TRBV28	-	TGTGTCAGCAGTTTAGGGACACCCACCTACGAGCAGTACTTC	CVSSLGTPTYEQYF
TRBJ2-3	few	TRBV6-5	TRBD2	TGTGCCAGCACCCCCACTAGCGGGAAAACAGATACGCAGTATTTT	CASTPTSGKTDTQYF
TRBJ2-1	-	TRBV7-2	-	TGTGCCAGCAGCTTAAATAGGCGCTATGAGCAGTTCTTC	CASSLNRRYEQFF
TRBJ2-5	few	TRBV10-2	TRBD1	TGCGCCAGCAGTGAGACGACAGGGAGTCCTTCGACCCAGTACTTC	CASSETTGSPSTQYF
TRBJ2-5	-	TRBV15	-	TGTGCCACCAGCAGGACACCAGTGGGGATACAAGAGACCCAGTACTTC	CATSRTPVGIQETQYF
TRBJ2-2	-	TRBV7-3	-	TGTGCCAGCAGCCTACCTCGGGGTACGAACACCGGGGAGCTGTTTTTT	CASSLPRGTNTGELFF
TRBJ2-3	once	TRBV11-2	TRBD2	TGTGCCAGCAGCTCCAAGACTAGCGGGAGTGGGGATACGCAGTATTTT	CASSSKTSGSGDTQYF
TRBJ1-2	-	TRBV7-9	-	TGTGCCAGCAGCTTTCGGGGTCGAGGCTACACCTTC	CASSFRGRGYTF
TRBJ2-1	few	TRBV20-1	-	TGCAGTGCTAAAAGTACAGGAACATTCGGATCCTACAATGAGCAGTTCTTC	CSAKSTGTFGSYNEQFF
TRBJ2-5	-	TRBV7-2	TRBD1	TGTGCCAGCAGCTTACATGGGACAGGGGGAGAGACCCAGTACTTC	CASSLHGTGGETQYF
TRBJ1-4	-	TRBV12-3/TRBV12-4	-	TGTGCCAGCAGTTTTCTCTCACTCAAGGGGGAAAAACTGTTTTTT	CASSFLSLKGEKLFF
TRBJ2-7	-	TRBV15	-	TGTGCCACCAGCAGAGACAGATCAGCCGAGCAGTACTTC	CATSRDRSAEQYF
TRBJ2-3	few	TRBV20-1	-	TGCAGTGCTAGACGCCTCCCCCGAGACACAGATACGCAGTATTTT	CSARRLPRDTDTQYF
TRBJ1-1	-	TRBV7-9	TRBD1	TGTGCCAGCAGCTTAACATCGACAGGGCCGAACACTGAAGCTTTCTTT	CASSLTSTGPNTEAFF
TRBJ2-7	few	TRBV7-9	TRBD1	TGTGCCAGCAGCTTATTTGGTAGGACAGGGGGATCCTACGAGCAGTACTTC	CASSLFGRTGGSYEQYF
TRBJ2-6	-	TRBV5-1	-	TGCGCCAGCAGCGTGGTGGCCTCTGGGGCCAACGTCCTGACTTTC	CASSVVASGANVLTF
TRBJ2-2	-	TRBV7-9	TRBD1	TGTGCCAGCCGCCTGACAGGGACGTTCTCCGGGGAGCTGTTTTTT	CASRLTGTFSGELFF
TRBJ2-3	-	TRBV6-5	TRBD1	TGTGCCAGCAGTTACTCGTCCAGGGGGCTCACAGATACGCAGTATTTT	CASSYSSRGLTDTQYF
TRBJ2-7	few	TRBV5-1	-	TGCGCCAGCAGCTCTAGCGGACAGCCTCCCTACGAGCAGTACTTC	CASSSSGQPPYEQYF
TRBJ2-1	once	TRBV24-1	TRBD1	TGTGCCACCAGTGACCAAGACAGGGCCCACAATGAGCAGTTCTTC	CATSDQDRAHNEQFF
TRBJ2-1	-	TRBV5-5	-	TGTGCCAGCAGCTTACTAGCAGCTACTCGTAATGAGCAGTTCTTC	CASSLLAATRNEQFF
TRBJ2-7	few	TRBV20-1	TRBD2	TGCAGTGCTAGAAGCGGGGGGGCCTACGAGCAGTACTTC	CSARSGGAYEQYF
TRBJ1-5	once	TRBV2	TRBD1	TGTGCCAGCAGTGCGACAGGGAGGAGGGGCAATCAGCCCCAGCATTTT	CASSATGRRGNQPQHF
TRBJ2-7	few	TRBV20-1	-	TGCAGTGCTAGAGATGTGCTAGTTCTCAACGAGCAGTACTTC	CSARDVLVLNEQYF
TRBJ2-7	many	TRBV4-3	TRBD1	TGCGCCAGCAGCCAAGATATCGGGACAGGGGGAGGCTACGAGCAGTACTTC	CASSQDIGTGGGYEQYF
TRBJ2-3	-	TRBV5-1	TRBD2	TGCGCCAGCAGCTTAACTAGCGGGGTAGGGGATACGCAGTATTTT	CASSLTSGVGDTQYF
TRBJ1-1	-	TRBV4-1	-	TGCGCCAGCAGCCAAGATATTGGGGCTACGAACACTGAAGCTTTCTTT	CASSQDIGATNTEAFF
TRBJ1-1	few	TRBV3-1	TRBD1	TGTGCCAGCGGACCCCATCCGACAGGGAGGGGGGCGAACACTGAAGCTTTCTTT	CASGPHPTGRGANTEAFF
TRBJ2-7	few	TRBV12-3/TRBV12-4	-	TGTGCCAGCAGTTTAACCACCCGGGGCTACCAGCACTACGAGCAGTACTTC	CASSLTTRGYQHYEQYF
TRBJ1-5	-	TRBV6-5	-	TGTGCCAGCAGCGAGGGCAGGCTGGCGAAAGGGACCCAGCATTTT	CASSEGRLAKGTQHF
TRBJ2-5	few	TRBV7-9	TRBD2	TGTGCCAGCAGCTTTAGCGGGACCTACGTCGGGCAGTACTTC	CASSFSGTYVGQYF
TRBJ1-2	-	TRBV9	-	TGTGCCAGCAGCGTTCTCGAGGACAGCCTGAATTTCTATGGCTACACCTTC	CASSVLEDSLNFYGYTF
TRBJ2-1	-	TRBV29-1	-	TGCAGCGTCAGTTCCCCGACAAGGAATGAGCAGTTCTTC	CSVSSPTRNEQFF
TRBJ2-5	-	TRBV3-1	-	TGTGCCAGCAGCCAAGGGGAGGTCGGGACCCAGTACTTC	CASSQGEVGTQYF